The clone carrying this T cell receptor (beta chain) was counted many times. What it recognizes is unknown. Time point here: blood at routine non-recurrence follow-up after resection. Material for sequencing was whole RNA from tumor, nontumor lung or frozen PBMC, left unsorted. This sample is drawn from a study of spatial heterogeneity in lung cancer. Background on the study: Researchers sequenced follow-up PBMC samples if they had them, and these came a median of about two years after resection. Study observations and caveats: Detection of ubiquitous tumor TCRs in blood was higher at resection than follow-up.

Germline lookup yields CDR1 MNHEY and CDR2 SMNVEV (reference sequence). The CDR3 loop spans 16 amino acids. V lost 5 bases to trimming and J lost 0 bases; unmatched junction nucleotides: 7. Individually, TCR cDNA molecules were each labelled with a unique molecular identifier. TCRdb processed the 5' RACE reads anew with MiXCR; each CDR3 protein has one entry. This table holds around 30,000 distinct CDR3 sequences, 5% to 6% found once. Sequences were derived from PBMCs, sampled at follow-up. This TCR derives from a male donor with early-stage non-small cell lung cancer. The chain joins TRBV27 to TRBJ2-1; the match to TRBD2 covers 7 bases. CDR3 in amino acids: CASSLQLASSYNEQFF. The CDR3 DNA reads TGTGCCAGCAGTCTCCAACTAGCGTCCTCCTACAATGAGCAGTTCTTC.